This note documents a single T cell receptor beta chain sequence. This sample was taken from a study of CD8 T cells in Susac syndrome. V shed 4 bases, J shed 2 bases, and the junction held 1 base outside the gene matches. The CDR3 totals 12 residues. Germline CDR1 SQVTM, CDR2 ANQGSEA. RNA in amounts of roughly 0.5 to 1 ug was reverse transcribed with random hexamers. Amplification of the TCR beta CDR3 was carried out by immunoSEQ multiplex PCR, which spanned a total of 54 Vbeta and 13 Jbeta segments. TCRdb reprocessed the immunoSEQ multiplex PCR reads via MiXCR and lists one record per CDR3 protein. The sample shows about 180,000 distinct CDR3 sequences, just under 95% of them seen only once.

The specimen sequenced was CD4+ T cells from PBMCs. The chain recombines TRBV29-1 with TRBJ2-5; TRBD1 aligns across 7 bases. The clonotype originates from a human donor with Susac syndrome. The CDR3 loop is CSVGGQQETQYF. For the CDR3, the DNA is TGCAGCGTTGGGGGACAGCAAGAGACCCAGTACTTC.